The 8 T cell receptor beta chains below come from one sample, sequenced in a study of OX40 agonist ivuxolimab in advanced cancers. Profiled with immunoSEQ multiplex PCR; TCRdb holds only in-frame clones, not every one. The data hold about 27,000 clones, with around 81% observed a single time. Sequenced here: CD4+ or CD8+ T cells sorted from blood, sampled in a trial of the OX40 agonist ivuxolimab. These TCRs come from an adult with an advanced solid tumor such as melanoma, head and neck, liver or kidney cancer.

This sequence joins TRBV30 and TRBJ1-3; D is undetermined. This CDR3 comprises 15 residues. The germline V gene has CDR1 GTSNPN and CDR2 SVGIG (reference sequence). V dropped 0 bases and J dropped 0 bases, with 9 bases sitting between them. The CDR3 loop reads CAWSVDGSSGNTIYF. CDR3 DNA: TGTGCCTGGAGTGTAGACGGCAGCTCTGGAAACACCATATATTTT.

The V gene is TRBV4-1, the J gene TRBJ1-4; D uncertain. The CDR3 has 15 residues. Germline V gene lookup returns CDR1 MGHRA and CDR2 YSYEKL. V was pared by 0 bases and J by 7 bases, with 12 bases between. For the CDR3, the DNA is TGCGCCAGCAGCCAAGATCAAGGGTTCGGTGAAAAACTGTTTTTT. Translating it yields CASSQDQGFGEKLFF.

V gene TRBV10-2 combines with J gene TRBJ1-5; unclear D gene. V was shortened by 2 bases and J by 10 bases, with 12 bases between the two germline ends. The CDR3 runs to 13 residues. Germline V gene sequence: CDR1 WSHSY, CDR2 SAAADI. The DNA for the CDR3 is TGCGCCAGCAGTGAGCCAACATCAGGACCCCAGCATTTT. Its protein product is CASSEPTSGPQHF.

V gene TRBV4-1 combines with J gene TRBJ2-1; D call uncertain. The CDR3 sequence is 16 residues long. Looked up from germline, CDR1 is MGHRA and CDR2 is YSYEKL. Between the trimmed V and J ends, which lost 0 bases and 4 bases, there was a span of 13 bases. CDR3 region: CASSQDPSLLYNEQFF. Written as DNA, the CDR3 is TGCGCCAGCAGCCAAGATCCCTCTCTGCTATACAATGAGCAGTTCTTC.

The rearrangement uses TRBV27 and TRBJ2-3; D ambiguous. The germline V gene encodes CDR1 MNHEY and CDR2 SMNVEV (reference sequence). V lost 6 bases, J lost 0 bases, and 7 bases lay in between. The CDR3 totals 13 residues. In nucleotides, the CDR3 is TGTGCCAGCAGCTCTACTAGCACAGATACGCAGTATTTT. Translated, it gives CASSSTSTDTQYF.

The rearrangement links TRBV5-1 to TRBJ2-1; TRBD1 aligns across 9 bases. V dropped 1 base and J dropped 5; count of bases not matched to a gene: 13. The germline V gene has CDR1 SGHRS and CDR2 YFSETQ. The CDR3 totals 18 residues. The CDR3 loop reads CASSLSLQGALGNNEQFF. The DNA of the CDR3 is TGCGCCAGCAGCTTGTCTCTACAGGGGGCGTTAGGCAACAATGAGCAGTTCTTC.

The chain employs TRBV7-9 and TRBJ2-2, with no clear D. CDR1 and CDR2 from the germline V gene are SEHNR and FQNEAQ (reference sequence). The CDR3 covers 11 residues. The V end was cut by 6 bases, the J end by 4 bases, with 3 bases between. As DNA, the CDR3 is TGTGCCAGCAGAATCACCGGGGAGCTGTTTTTT. It codes for CASRITGELFF.

This clone was seen a single time. Other DNA sequences in the sample encode the same CDR3. The V call is TRBV28, the J call TRBJ1-1; D gene uncertain. Germline CDR1 is MDHEN and CDR2 is SYDVKM. This CDR3 contains 14 residues. V lost 4 bases to trimming and J lost 2 bases, with 11 bases between them. CDR3 protein: CASSSRTGNTEAFF. CDR3 DNA: TGTGCCAGCAGTTCGAGGACGGGTAACACTGAAGCTTTCTTT.